The entry below gives a single T cell receptor (beta chain) sequence along with its context. Antigen unknown. This sample was taken from a study of T cells expressing NK-cell markers. Overall study findings and caveats: In several donors, dominant clonotypes made up roughly 25-60.1% of CD3+CD56-NKG2C+ cells. NKG2C+ dominant clonotypes from roughly 6 donors made up roughly 1.0-7.0% of CD8+ T cells.

Per the germline V gene, CDR1 is KGHDR and CDR2 is SFDVKD. This CDR3 comprises 16 residues. cDNA encoding TCR beta was synthesized via 5'RACE template switching incorporating UMIs. TCRdb re-analyzed the 5' RACE reads; it lists each CDR3 protein once, without DNA. The table gives 200,000 to 300,000 distinct CDR3 sequences; the top ten clones make up under 0.5% of it. The chain has TRBV24-1 and TRBJ2-3; lacking DNA, the TRBD2 call made by TCRdb goes unchecked. The sequenced sample consisted of blood T cells: a sorted CD56 or NKG2C T cell subset, CD4+ or CD8+ T cells, or bulk PBMC T cells (not recorded which). The TCR originated in a man aged 18 to 30 in good health. CDR3 loop: CATSLGTSGTTDTQYF.